This is a list of T cell receptor beta chains from one sample in a study of a mutant IDH1 vaccine in newly diagnosed glioma. The assay was immunoSEQ multiplex PCR, and TCRdb's table has in-frame clones only and misses some. There are tens of thousands of clones in the sample; about 80% occur only once, and approximately 9% lies in the top ten. The sequenced sample was peripheral blood mononuclear cells (PBMCs), obtained from a glioma patient treated with radiotherapy, temozolomide or both. Receptors originate from a man in his forties or fifties with glioma. Some clones in this sample may be carry-over from other donors' samples. The CDR3 runs from the conserved cysteine through the conserved F or W. D genes are given only for firm matches. Rows may omit the clone size; those that give it use once, few, many or a size class.

>.|TRBD2|TRBJ2-7|TRBV5-4
TGTGCCAGCAGCTTGCAGGGACTAGCGGGCTACGAGCAGTACTTC
CASSLQGLAGYEQYF
>.|.|TRBJ2-1|TRBV18
TGTGCCAGCTCACCCACTGACTCTTACAATGAGCAGTTCTTC
CASSPTDSYNEQFF
>once|.|TRBJ2-7|TRBV7-6
TGTGCCAGCAGCTTAGGTGACAACTACTACGAGCAGTACTTC
CASSLGDNYYEQYF
>few|.|TRBJ1-1|TRBV19
TGTGCCAGTATCGGGAGTACTGAAGCTTTCTTT
CASIGSTEAFF
>.|.|TRBJ2-5|TRBV27
TGTGCCAGCAGTAGGGACGGATTCCCCCGAGAGACCCAGTACTTC
CASSRDGFPRETQYF
>.|.|TRBJ1-1|TRBV2
TGTGCCAGCAGTGGAGGGGGAGTGAACACTGAAGCTTTCTTT
CASSGGGVNTEAFF
>.|.|TRBJ2-7|TRBV11-3
TGTGCCAGCAGCTTGGGGGAAATTGCCTACGAGCAGTACTTC
CASSLGEIAYEQYF
>.|.|TRBJ2-7|TRBV6-5
TGTGCCAGCAGTTACTTAGGAGCTTGGACGTACGAGCAGTACTTC
CASSYLGAWTYEQYF
>.|TRBD1|TRBJ1-2|TRBV11-3
TGTGCCAGCAGCTCCCAGGGGGCAGGGCGTGGCTACACCTTC
CASSSQGAGRGYTF
>.|.|TRBJ1-4|TRBV15
TGTGCCACCCGCCGAGAGGTGGGAGGAAAACTGTTTTTT
CATRREVGGKLFF
>.|TRBD1|TRBJ1-4|TRBV30
TGTGCCTGCCGGGACAGGGAAAAGGGTAATGAAAAACTGTTTTTT
CACRDREKGNEKLFF
>.|TRBD2|TRBJ2-3|TRBV6-5
TGTGCCAGCAGTGGACTAGCGGGGGGTGATACGCAGTATTTT
CASSGLAGGDTQYF
>.|.|TRBJ1-5|TRBV5-5
TGTGCCAGCAGCCCCCGTTTCGATAGCAATCAGCCCCAGCATTTT
CASSPRFDSNQPQHF
>.|.|TRBJ1-5|TRBV4-3
TGCGCCAGCAGCCAAGATTACAGCGGGTATCAGCCCCAGCATTTT
CASSQDYSGYQPQHF
>.|TRBD1|TRBJ2-1|TRBV5-1
TGCGCCAGCAGCGTACAGGGGGACAATGAGCAGTTCTTC
CASSVQGDNEQFF
>once|TRBD1|TRBJ2-3|TRBV7-9
TGTGCCAGCAGCATAACAGGGGGAGATACGCAGTATTTT
CASSITGGDTQYF
>.|.|TRBJ2-2|TRBV7-6
TGTGCCAGCAGCTTAGTGGTGGCGCCGGGCACCGGGGAGCTGTTTTTT
CASSLVVAPGTGELFF
>.|TRBD1|TRBJ2-2|TRBV5-1
TGCGCCAGCAGCCTCAGGGGGTCGCCCGGGGAGCTGTTTTTT
CASSLRGSPGELFF
>once|.|TRBJ2-6|TRBV5-1
TGCGCCAGCAGTCGGGACGGCTCTGGGGCCAACGTCCTGACTTTC
CASSRDGSGANVLTF
>.|.|TRBJ2-2|TRBV11-2
TGTGCCAGCAGCCTAACCGGGTTACCCACCGGGGAGCTGTTTTTT
CASSLTGLPTGELFF
>few|TRBD1|TRBJ1-2|TRBV4-1
TGCGCCAGCAGCCAAACGGTGGGGACAGGGGGCGGCATTGGCTACACCTTC
CASSQTVGTGGGIGYTF
>.|.|TRBJ2-1|TRBV7-8
TGTGCCAGCAGCCGCCCTGACAATGAGCAGTTCTTC
CASSRPDNEQFF
>.|.|TRBJ1-1|TRBV6-6
TGTGCCAGCTACCTGGTTATGAACACTGAAGCTTTCTTT
CASYLVMNTEAFF
>.|TRBD2|TRBJ2-3|TRBV29-1
TGCAGCGTTGAAGGACTAGCGGGGGGAACAGATACGCAGTATTTT
CSVEGLAGGTDTQYF
>.|.|TRBJ2-7|TRBV7-2
TGTGCCAGCAGCACCCCCGGGACGCCGACCTACGAGCAGTACTTC
CASSTPGTPTYEQYF
>once|.|TRBJ2-3|TRBV2
TGTGCCAGCAGGGAAGTGGCCGGAAAGGACACGCAGTATTTT
CASREVAGKDTQYF
>.|.|TRBJ2-1|TRBV5-1
TGCGCCAGCAGCCCTGCCTCCGTCGGTGATGAGCAGTTCTTC
CASSPASVGDEQFF
>.|TRBD1|TRBJ1-1|TRBV7-8
TGTGCCAGCAGCTTAGGAGGACAGGGGTGGTCTGAAGCTTTCTTT
CASSLGGQGWSEAFF
>.|.|TRBJ1-5|TRBV30
TGTGCCTGGAGTGTAGGGAGTCAGCCCCAGCATTTT
CAWSVGSQPQHF